These 2 T cell receptor beta chains originate from one sample sequenced in a study of T cells in localized non-small cell lung cancer. Sequencing used immunoSEQ multiplex PCR; TCRdb keeps in-frame clones, though not all of them. The profile shows about 76,000 clones, approximately 88% of them singletons. Sequenced here: peripheral blood, sampled before any cancer treatment. The receptors come from a female donor of 60 years or more with stage I lung adenocarcinoma.

The chain links TRBV19 to TRBJ1-2, with D perhaps TRBD1 (5 bases). Germline CDR1 LNHDA, CDR2 SQIVND (reference sequence). The CDR3 is 16 residues long. V gave up 1 base and J gave up 2 bases, with 14 bases separating them. The CDR3 loop is CASSIGSNWGNYGYTF. Written as DNA, the CDR3 is TGTGCCAGTAGTATAGGTAGCAATTGGGGGAACTATGGCTACACCTTC.

This clone was detected once. This rearrangement joins TRBV28 to TRBJ2-7; TRBD2 agrees at 11 bases. V lost 4 bases to trimming and J lost 5 bases; unmatched junction nucleotides: 7. Germline CDR1 is MDHEN and CDR2 is SYDVKM. The CDR3 loop spans 15 amino acids. The DNA of the CDR3 is TGTGCCAGCAGTTCCCCCGGACTAGCGGGTAACGAGCAGTACTTC. It is translated as CASSSPGLAGNEQYF.